This T cell receptor (beta chain) was obtained from a study of blood T cell repertoires in COVID-19. Study-level background: COVID-19 samples from acute and convalescent phases originated in the United States, Italy and Spain. The analysed material was cDNA or gDNA that came from T cells, B-cell-depleted T cells, or PBMCs.

The count of this clone is one. Under the authors' procedure: Reference gene primer amplification yielded estimated nucleated cell counts. Assay: immunoSEQ multiplex PCR; the TCRdb copy retains only in-frame clones and omits some. V, J and clone size are taken as reported in that table, and D and trimming were inferred from the DNA itself. The sample lists around 140,000 clones, approximately 88% seen once, with around 0.91% in the top ten. After removal of 1 base from V and 5 bases from J, the junction contained 2 bases not matched to a gene. This CDR3 comprises 14 residues. The germline gives CDR1 LGHNT, CDR2 FRNRAP.

The receptor's source is a woman aged 50 to 60 with acute or convalescent COVID-19. Sequencing was performed on peripheral blood. V is TRBV12-5 and J is TRBJ2-7; 10 bases agree with TRBD1. In nucleotides, the CDR3 is TGTGCTAGTGGTTTGGGACAGGGGGCGAACGAGCAGTACTTC. It translates to CASGLGQGANEQYF. Full variable domain (rest looked up from reference TRBV12-5 and TRBJ2-7): DARVTQTPRHKVTEMGQEVTMRCQPILGHNTVFWYRQTMMQGLELLAYFRNRAPLDDSGMPKDRFSAEMPDATLATLKIQPSEPRDSAVYFCASGLGQGANEQYFGPGTRLTVT.